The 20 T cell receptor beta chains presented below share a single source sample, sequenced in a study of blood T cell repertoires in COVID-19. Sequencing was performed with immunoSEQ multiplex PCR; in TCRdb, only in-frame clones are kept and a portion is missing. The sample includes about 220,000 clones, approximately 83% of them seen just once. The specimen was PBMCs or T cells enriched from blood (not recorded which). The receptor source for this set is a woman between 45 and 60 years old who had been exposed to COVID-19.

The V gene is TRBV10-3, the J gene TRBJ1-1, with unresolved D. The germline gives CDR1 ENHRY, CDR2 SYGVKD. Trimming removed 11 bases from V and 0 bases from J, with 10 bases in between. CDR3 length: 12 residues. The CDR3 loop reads CAAHGVNTEAFF. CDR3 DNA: TGTGCCGCCCACGGGGTGAACACTGAAGCTTTCTTT.

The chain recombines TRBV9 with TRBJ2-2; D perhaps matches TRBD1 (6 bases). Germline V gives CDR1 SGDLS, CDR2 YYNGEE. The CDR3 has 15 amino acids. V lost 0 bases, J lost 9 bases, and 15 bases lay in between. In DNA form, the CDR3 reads TGTGCCAGCAGCGTAGAATTAGGGGGTCGCCGGGAGCTGTTTTTT. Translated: CASSVELGGRRELFF.

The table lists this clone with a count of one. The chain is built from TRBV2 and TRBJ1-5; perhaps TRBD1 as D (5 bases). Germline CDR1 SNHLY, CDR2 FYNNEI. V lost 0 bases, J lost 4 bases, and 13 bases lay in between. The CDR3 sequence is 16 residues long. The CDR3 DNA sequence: TGTGCCAGCAGTGAAGCGCGAGACAGTCTAAATCAGCCCCAGCATTTT. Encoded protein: CASSEARDSLNQPQHF.

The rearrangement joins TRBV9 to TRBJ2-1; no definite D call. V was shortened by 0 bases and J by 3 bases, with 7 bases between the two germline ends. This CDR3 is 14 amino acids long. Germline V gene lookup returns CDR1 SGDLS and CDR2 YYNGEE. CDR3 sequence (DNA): TGTGCCAGCAGCGTAGATGGCGGCTACAATGAGCAGTTCTTC. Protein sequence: CASSVDGGYNEQFF.

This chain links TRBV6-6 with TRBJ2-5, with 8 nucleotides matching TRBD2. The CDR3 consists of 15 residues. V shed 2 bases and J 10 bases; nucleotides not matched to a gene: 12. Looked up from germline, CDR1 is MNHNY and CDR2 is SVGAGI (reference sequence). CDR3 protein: CASSYPGGAGMGQYF. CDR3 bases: TGTGCCAGCAGTTACCCCGGGGGGGCGGGGATGGGCCAGTACTTC.

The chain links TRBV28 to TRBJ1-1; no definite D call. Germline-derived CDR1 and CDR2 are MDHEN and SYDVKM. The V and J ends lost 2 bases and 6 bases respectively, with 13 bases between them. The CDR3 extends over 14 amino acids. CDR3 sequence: CASSLVVGASEAFF. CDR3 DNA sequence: TGTGCCAGCAGTTTAGTTGTGGGCGCGTCTGAAGCTTTCTTT.

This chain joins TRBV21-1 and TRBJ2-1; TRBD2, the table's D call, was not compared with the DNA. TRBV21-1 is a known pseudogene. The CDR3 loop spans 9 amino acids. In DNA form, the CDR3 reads TGTGCCAGCAGTCGGGAGCAGTTCTTC. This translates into CASSREQFF.

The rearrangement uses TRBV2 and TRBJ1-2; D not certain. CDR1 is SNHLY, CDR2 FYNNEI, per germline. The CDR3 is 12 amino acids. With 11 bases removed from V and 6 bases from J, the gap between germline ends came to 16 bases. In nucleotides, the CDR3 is TGTGCCTCGGGTCGGGAGGTAAATGGCTACACCTTC. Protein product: CASGREVNGYTF.

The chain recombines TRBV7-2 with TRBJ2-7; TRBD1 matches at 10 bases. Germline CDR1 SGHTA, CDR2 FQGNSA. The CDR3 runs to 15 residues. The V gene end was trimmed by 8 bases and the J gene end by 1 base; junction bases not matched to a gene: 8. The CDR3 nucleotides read TGTGCCAGCCGGATACCGGGACAGGGGTCCTACGAGCAGTACTTC. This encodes CASRIPGQGSYEQYF.

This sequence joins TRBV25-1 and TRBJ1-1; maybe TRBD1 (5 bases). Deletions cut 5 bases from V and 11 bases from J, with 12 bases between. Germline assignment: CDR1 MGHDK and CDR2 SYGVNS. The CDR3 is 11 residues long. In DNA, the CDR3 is TGTGCCAGCAGTCTAAAGGGGTTTGCTTTCTTT. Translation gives CASSLKGFAFF.

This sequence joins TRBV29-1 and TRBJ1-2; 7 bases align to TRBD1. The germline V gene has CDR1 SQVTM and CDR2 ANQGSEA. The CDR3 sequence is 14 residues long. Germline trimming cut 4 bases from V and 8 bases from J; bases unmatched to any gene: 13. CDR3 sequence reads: CSVGRTGQLWGYTF. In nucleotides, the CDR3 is TGCAGCGTTGGGCGGACAGGCCAGCTGTGGGGCTACACCTTC.

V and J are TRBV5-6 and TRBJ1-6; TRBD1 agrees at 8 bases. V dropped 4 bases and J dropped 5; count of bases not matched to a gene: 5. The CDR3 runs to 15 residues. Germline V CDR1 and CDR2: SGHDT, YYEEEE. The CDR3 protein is CASSPTGGDNSPLHF. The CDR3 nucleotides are TGTGCCAGCAGCCCCACAGGGGGGGATAATTCACCCCTCCACTTT.

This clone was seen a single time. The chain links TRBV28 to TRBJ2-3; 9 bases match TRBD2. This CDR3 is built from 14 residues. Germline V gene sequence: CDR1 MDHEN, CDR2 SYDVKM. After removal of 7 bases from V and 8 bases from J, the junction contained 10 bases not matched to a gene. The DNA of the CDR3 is TGTGCCAGCATAGGAGCGGGGGGCGTGGGTACGCAGTATTTT. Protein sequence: CASIGAGGVGTQYF. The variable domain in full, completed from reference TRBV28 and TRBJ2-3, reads DVKVTQSSRYLVKRTGEKVFLECVQDMDHENMFWYRQDPGLGLRLIYFSYDVKMKEKGDIPEGYSVSREKKERFSLILESASTNQTSMYLCASIGAGGVGTQYFGPGTRLTVL.

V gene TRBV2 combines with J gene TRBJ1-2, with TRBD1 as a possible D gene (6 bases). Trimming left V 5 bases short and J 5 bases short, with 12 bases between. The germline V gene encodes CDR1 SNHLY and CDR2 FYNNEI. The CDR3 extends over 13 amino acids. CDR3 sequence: CASSSGTYYGYTF. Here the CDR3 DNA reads TGTGCCAGCAGTTCCGGGACATATTATGGCTACACCTTC.

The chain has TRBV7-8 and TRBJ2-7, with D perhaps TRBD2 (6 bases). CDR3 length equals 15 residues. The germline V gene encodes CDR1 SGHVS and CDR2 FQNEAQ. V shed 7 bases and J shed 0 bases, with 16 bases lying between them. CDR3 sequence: CASTFGGGLSYEQYF. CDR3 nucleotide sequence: TGTGCCAGCACCTTTGGAGGAGGGCTCTCCTACGAGCAGTACTTC.

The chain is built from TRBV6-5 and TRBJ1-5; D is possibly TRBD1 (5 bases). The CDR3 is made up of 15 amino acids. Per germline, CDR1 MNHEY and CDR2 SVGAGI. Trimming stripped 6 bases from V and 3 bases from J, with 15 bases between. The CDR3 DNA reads TGTGCCAGCAGCTCAGATAACAGGACCAATCAGCCCCAGCATTTT. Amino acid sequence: CASSSDNRTNQPQHF.

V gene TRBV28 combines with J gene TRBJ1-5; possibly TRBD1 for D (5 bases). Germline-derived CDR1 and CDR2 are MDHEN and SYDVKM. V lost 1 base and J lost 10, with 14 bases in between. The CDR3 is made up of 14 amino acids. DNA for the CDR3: TGTGCCAGCAGTTTATCCGGGGCGGGATACCCCCAGCATTTT. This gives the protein CASSLSGAGYPQHF.

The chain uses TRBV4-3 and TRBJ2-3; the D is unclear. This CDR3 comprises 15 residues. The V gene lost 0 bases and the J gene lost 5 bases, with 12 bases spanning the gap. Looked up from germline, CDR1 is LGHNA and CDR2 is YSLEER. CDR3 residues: CASSQDTEKGDTQYF. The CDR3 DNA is TGCGCCAGCAGCCAAGACACAGAAAAAGGAGATACGCAGTATTTT.

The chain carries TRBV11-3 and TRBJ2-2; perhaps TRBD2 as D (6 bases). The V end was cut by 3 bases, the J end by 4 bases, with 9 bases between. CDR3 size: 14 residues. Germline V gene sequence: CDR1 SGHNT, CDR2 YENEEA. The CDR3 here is CASSFAGSTGELFF. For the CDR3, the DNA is TGTGCCAGCAGCTTTGCGGGAAGCACCGGGGAGCTGTTTTTT.

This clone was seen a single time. Here the CDR3 reads CSVDRQGLKYF. CDR3 bases: TGCAGCGTTGATCGGCAGGGATTGAAGTACTTC. The chain joins TRBV29-1 to TRBJ2-7; D may be TRBD1 (5 bases). In germline, CDR1 is SQVTM, CDR2 ANQGSEA. Between the trimmed V and J ends, which lost 3 bases and 11 bases, there was a span of 14 bases. The CDR3 sequence is 11 residues long.